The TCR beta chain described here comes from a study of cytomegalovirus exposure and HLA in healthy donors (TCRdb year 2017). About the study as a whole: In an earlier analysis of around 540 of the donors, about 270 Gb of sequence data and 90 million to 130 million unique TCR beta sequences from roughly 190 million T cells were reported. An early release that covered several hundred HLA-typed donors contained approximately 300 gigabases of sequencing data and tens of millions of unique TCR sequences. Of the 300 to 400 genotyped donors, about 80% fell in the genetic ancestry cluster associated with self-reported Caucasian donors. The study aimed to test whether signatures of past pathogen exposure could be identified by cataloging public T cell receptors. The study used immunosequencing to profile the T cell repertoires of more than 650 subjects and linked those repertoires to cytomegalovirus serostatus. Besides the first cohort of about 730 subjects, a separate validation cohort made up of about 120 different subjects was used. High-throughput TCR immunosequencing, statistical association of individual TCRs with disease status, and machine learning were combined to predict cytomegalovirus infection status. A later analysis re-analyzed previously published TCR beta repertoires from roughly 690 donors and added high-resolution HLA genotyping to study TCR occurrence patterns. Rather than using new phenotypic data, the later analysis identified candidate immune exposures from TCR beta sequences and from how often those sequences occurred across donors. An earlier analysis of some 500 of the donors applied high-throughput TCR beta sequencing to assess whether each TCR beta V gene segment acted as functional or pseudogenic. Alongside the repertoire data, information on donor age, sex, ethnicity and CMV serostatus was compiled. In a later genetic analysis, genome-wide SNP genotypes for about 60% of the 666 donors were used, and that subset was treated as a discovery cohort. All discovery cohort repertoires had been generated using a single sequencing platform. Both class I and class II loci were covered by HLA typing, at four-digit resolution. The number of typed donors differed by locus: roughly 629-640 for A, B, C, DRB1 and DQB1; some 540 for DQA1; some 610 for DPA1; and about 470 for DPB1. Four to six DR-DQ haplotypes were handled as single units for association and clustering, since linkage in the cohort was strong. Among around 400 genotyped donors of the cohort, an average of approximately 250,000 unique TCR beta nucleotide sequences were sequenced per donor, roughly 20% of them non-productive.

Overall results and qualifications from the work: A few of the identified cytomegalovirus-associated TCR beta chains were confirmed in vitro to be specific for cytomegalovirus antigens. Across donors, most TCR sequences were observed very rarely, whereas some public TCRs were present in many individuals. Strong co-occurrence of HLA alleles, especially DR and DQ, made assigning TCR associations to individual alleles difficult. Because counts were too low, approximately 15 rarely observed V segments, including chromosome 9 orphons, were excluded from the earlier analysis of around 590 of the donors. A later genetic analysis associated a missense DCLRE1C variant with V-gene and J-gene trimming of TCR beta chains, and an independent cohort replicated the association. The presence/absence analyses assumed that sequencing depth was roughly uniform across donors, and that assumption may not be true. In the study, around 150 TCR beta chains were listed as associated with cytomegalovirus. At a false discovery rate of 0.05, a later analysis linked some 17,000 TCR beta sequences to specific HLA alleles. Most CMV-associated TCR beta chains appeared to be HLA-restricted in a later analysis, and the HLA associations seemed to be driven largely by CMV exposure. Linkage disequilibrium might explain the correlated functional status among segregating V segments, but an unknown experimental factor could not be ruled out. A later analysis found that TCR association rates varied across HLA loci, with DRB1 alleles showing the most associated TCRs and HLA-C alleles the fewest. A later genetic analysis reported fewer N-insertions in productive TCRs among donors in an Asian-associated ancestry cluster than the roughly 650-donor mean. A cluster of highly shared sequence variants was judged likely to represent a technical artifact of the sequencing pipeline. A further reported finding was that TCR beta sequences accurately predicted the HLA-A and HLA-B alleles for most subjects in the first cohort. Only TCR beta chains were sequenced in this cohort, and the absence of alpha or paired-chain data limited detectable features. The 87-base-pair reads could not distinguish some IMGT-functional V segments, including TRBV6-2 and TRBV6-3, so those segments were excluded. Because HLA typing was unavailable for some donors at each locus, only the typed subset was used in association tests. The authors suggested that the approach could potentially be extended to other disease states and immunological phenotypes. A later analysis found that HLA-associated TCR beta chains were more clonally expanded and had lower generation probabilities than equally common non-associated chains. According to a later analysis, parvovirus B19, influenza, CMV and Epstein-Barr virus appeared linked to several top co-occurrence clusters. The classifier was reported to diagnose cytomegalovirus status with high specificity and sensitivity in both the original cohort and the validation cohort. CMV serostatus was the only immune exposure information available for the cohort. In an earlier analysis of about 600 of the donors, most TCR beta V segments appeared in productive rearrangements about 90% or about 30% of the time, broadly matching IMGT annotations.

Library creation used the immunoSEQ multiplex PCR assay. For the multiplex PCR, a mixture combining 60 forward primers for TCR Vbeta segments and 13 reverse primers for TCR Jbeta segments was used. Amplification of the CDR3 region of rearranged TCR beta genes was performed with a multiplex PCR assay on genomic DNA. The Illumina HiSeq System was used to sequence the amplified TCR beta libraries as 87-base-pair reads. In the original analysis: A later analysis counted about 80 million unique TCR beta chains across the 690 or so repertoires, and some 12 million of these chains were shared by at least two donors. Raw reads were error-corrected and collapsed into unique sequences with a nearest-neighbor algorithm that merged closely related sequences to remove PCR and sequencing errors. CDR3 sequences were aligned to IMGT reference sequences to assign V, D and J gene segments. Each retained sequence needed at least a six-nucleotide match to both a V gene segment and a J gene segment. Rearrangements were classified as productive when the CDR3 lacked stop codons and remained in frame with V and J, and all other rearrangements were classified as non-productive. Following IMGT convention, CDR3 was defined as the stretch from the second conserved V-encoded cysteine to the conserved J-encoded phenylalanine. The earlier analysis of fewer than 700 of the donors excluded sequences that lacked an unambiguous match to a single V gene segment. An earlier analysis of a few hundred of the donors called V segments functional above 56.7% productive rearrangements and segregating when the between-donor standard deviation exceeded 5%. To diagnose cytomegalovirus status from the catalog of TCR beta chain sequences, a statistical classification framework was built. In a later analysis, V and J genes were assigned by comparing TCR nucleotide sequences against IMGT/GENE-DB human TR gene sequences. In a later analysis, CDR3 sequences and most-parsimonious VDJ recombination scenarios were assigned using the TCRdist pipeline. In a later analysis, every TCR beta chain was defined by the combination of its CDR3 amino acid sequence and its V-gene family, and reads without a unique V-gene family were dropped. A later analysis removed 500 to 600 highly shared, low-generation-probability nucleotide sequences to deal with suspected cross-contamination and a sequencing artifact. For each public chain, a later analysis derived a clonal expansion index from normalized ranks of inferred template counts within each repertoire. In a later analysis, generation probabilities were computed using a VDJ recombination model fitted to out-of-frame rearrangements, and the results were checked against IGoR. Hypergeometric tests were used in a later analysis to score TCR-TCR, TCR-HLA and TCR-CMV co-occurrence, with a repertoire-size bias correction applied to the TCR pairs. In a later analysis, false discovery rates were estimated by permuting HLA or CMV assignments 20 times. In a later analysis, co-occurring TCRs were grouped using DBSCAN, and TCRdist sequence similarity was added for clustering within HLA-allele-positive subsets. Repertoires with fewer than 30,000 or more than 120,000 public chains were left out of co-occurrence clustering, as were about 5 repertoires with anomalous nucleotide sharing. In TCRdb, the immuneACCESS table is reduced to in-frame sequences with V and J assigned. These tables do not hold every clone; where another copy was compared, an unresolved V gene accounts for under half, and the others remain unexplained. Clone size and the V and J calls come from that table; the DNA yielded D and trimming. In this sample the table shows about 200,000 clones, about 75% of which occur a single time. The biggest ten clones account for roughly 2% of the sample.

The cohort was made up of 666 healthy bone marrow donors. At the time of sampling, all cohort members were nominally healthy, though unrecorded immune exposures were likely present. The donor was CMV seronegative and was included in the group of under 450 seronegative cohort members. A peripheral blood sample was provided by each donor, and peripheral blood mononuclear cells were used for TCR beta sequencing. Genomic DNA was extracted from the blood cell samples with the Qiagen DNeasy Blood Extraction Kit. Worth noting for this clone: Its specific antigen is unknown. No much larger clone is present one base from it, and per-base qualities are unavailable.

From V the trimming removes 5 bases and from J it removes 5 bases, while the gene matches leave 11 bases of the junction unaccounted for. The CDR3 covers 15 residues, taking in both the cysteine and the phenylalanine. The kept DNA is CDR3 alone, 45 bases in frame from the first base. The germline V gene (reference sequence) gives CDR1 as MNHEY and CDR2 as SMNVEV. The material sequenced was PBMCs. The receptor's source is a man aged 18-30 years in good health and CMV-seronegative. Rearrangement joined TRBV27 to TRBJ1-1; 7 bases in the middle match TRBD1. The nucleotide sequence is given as TGTGCCAGCAGTCCCCTAACAGGGGTGGGAACTGAAGCTTTCTTT. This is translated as CASSPLTGVGTEAFF.